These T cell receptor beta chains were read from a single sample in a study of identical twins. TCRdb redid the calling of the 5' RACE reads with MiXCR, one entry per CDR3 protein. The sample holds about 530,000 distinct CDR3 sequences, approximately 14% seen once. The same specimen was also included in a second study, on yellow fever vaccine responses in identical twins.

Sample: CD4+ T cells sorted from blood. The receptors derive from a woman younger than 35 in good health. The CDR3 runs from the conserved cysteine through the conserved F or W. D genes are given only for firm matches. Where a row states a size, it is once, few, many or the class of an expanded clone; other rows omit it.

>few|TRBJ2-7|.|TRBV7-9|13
CASSQSSKHEQYF
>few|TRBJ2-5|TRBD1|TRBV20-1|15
CSARGDRAFQETQYF
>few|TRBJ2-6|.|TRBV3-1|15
CASSDRSGGANVLTF
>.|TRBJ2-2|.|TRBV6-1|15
CASSVLVVGTGELFF
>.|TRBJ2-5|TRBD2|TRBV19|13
CATTVAGRETQYF
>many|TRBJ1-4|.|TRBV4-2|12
CASSRPNEKLFF
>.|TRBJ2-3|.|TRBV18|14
CASSTRDLTDTQYF
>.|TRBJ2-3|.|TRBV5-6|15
CASSLSQGAWNTQYF
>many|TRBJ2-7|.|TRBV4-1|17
CASSQPLSGGSSYEQYF
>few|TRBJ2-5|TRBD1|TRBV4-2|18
CASSKYWDEGTGQETQYF
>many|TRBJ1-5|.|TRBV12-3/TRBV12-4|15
CASSLGGFSNQPQHF
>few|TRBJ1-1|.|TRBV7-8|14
CASSLPSPNTEAFF
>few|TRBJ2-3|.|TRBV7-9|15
CASSFSRGTTDTQYF
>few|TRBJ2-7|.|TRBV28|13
CASSFGGGYEQYF
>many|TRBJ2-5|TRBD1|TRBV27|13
CASRRTGTETQYF
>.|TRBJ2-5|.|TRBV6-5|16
CASSYSPPETPETQYF
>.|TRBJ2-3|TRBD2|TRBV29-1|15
CSGGGSGGAWDTQYF
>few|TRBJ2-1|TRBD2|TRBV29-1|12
CSGRLGGNEQFF
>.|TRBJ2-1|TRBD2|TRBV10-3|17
CAISAGPGLAGNNEQFF
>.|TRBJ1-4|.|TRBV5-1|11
CASKDNEKLFF
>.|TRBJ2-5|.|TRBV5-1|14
CASSSGTLQENQYF
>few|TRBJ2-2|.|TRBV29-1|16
CSVHRLSGGNTGELFF
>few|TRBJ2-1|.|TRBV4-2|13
CASSQDLEREQFF
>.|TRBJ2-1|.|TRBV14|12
CASSQTGPTYFF
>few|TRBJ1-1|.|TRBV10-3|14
CAISEKGVTTEAFF
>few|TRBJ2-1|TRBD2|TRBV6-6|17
CASSYLSTSGSYNEQFF
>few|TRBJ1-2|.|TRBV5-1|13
CASSLDSYYGYTF
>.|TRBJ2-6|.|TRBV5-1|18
CASSLRSGATSGANVLTF
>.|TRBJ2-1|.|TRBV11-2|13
CASSNRDFNEQFF
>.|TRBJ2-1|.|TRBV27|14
CASSFSSGVYEQFF
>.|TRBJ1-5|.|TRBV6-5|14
CASSYAGAGQPQHF
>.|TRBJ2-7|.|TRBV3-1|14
CASSYNQAAPEQYF
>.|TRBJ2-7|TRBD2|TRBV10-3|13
CATGTSGTYEQYF
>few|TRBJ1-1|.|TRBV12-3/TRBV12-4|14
CASSTGGLNTEAFF
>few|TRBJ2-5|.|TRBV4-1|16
CASSQEEGRARETQYF
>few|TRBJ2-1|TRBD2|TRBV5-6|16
CASSLFPGLADNEQFF
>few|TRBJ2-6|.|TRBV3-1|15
CASSPPNSGANVLTF
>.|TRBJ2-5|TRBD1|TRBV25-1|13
CASRGQGWETQYF
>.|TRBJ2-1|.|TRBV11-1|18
CASSRRTGGGLAGYEQFF
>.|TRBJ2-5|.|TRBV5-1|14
CASSLAGEQETQYF
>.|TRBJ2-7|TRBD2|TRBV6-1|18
CASSPLYTHLAGVHEQYF
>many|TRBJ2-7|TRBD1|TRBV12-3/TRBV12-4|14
CASKPGQGPHEQYF
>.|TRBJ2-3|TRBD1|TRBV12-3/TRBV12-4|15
CASNLGQGGTDTQYF
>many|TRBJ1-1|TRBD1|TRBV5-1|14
CASSPDRGRTEAFF
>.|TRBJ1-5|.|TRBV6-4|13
CASSAGVGQPQHF
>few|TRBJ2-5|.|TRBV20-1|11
CSARTQQTQYF
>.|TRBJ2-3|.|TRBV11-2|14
CASSRSGPRDTQYF
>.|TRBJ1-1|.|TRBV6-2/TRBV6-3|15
CASRNRELMNTEAFF
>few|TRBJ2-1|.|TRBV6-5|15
CASSYIQQGRGEQFF
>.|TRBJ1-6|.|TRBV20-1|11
CSAREPPTLHF